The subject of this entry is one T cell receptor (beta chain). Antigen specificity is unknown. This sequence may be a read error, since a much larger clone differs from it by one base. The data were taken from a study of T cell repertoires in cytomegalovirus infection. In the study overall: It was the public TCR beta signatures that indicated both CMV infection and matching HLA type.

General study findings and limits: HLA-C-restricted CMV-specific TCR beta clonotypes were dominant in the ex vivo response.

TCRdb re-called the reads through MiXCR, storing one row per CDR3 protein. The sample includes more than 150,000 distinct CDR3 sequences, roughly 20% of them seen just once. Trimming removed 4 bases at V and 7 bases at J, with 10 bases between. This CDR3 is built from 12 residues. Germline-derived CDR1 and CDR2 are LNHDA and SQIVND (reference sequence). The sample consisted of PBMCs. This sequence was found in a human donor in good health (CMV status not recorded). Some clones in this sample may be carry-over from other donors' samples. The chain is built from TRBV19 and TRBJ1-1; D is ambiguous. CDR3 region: CASSNLVLEAFF. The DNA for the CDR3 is TGTGCCAGTAGTAACCTCGTGCTTGAAGCTTTCTTT. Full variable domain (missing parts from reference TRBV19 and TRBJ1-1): DGGITQSPKYLFRKEGQNVTLSCEQNLNHDAMYWYRQDPGQGLRLIYYSQIVNDFQKGDIAEGYSVSREKKESFPLTVTSAQKNPTAFYLCASSNLVLEAFFGQGTRLTVV.